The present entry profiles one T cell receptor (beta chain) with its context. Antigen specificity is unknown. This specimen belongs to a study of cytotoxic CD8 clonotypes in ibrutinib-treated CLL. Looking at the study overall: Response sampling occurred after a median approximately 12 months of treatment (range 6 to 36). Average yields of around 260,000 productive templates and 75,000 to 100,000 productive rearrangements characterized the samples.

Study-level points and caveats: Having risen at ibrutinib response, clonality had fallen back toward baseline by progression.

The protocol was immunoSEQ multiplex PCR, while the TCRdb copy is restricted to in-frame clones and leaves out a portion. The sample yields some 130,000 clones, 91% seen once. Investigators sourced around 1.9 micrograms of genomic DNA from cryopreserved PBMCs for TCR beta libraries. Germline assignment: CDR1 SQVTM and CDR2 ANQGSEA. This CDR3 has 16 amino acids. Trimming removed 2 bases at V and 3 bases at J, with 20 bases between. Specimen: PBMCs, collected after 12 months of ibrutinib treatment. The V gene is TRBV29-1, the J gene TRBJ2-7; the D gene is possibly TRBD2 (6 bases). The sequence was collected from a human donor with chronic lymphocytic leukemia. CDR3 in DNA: TGCAGCGTTGAATCGGTCGAAGCGGGCCACTTCTACGAGCAGTACTTC. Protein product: CSVESVEAGHFYEQYF.